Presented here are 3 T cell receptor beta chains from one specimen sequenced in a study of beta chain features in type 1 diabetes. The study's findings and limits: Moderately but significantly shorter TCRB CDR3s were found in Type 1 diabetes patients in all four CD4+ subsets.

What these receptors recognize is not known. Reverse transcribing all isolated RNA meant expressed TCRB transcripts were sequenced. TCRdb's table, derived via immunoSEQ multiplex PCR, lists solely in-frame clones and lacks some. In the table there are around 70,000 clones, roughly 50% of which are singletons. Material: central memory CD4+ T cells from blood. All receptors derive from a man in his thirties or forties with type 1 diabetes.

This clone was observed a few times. The CDR3 bases are TGTGCCACCAGCAGTCCCGGGTCCCCGATGACCCAGTACTTC. Amino acid sequence: CATSSPGSPMTQYF. The chain joins TRBV15 to TRBJ2-5; D not resolved. V lost 3 bases to trimming and J lost 7 bases, with 15 bases between them. The CDR3 spans 14 residues. Germline loops: CDR1 LNHNV, CDR2 YYDKDF (reference sequence). The whole variable domain, remainder taken from reference TRBV15 and TRBJ2-5, is DAMVIQNPRYQVTQFGKPVTLSCSQTLNHNVMYWYQQKSSQAPKLLFHYYDKDFNNEADTPDNFQSRRPNTSFCFLDIRSPGLGDTAMYLCATSSPGSPMTQYFGPGTRLLVL.

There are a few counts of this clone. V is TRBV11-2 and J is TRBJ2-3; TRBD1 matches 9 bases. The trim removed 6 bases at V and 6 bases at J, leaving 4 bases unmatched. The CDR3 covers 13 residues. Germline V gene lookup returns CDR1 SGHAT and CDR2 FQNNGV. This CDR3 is CASRGQGQDTQYF. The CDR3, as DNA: TGTGCCAGCAGGGGACAGGGACAGGATACGCAGTATTTT.

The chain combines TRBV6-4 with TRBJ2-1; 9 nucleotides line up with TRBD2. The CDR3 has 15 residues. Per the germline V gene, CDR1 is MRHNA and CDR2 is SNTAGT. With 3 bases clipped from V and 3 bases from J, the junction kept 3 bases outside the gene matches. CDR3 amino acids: CASSERSGGYNEQFF. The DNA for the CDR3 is TGTGCCAGCAGTGAACGTAGCGGGGGCTACAATGAGCAGTTCTTC.